Given below is one T cell receptor (beta chain) in context. Sequencing relied on a cDNA template that was reverse transcribed from extracted RNA. The table came from immunoSEQ multiplex PCR; TCRdb's copy has only in-frame clones and leaves some out. In the table there are some 170,000 clones, 58% of which are singletons. Stated treatment: oral pan-JAK inhibitor, 5-10 mg twice daily. It was from alopecia areata patients that lesional scalp punch biopsies and peripheral blood were collected. This record belongs to a study of CD8+ T cells in alopecia areata. This CDR3 spans 14 amino acids. The V gene lost 0 bases and the J gene lost 1 base, with 6 bases spanning the gap. The germline CDR1 and CDR2 sequences are GTSNPN and SVGIG (reference sequence).

The V and J genes are TRBV30 and TRBJ2-2, with D uncertain. The TCR comes from a human donor with alopecia areata. Sequencing was performed on CD4+ T cells sorted from blood, taken at approximately week 60, from a patient treated with tofacitinib. CDR3 nucleotides: TGTGCCTGGAGTGTACCAGGGAACACCGGGGAGCTGTTTTTT. It is translated as CAWSVPGNTGELFF.